Presented here are 23 T cell receptor beta chains from one specimen sequenced in a study of metastatic and nonmetastatic thyroid tumors. TCRdb redid the clone calls on the PCR reads using MiXCR. The sample records about 39,000 clones, approximately 17% being singletons. The entire patient cohort was treatment-naive prior to thyroid surgery. Material for sequencing was tumor tissue. Every receptor here comes from a female donor with papillary thyroid cancer or a benign thyroid nodule (not recorded which). Some clones in this sample may be carry-over from other donors' samples.

Remarks on this clone: A read error is possible here, since a much larger clone lies one base away. This rearrangement joins TRBV7-8 to TRBJ1-2, with a possible D match to TRBD1 (5 bases). CDR3 length equals 16 residues. Deletions cut 5 bases from V and 4 bases from J, with 20 bases between. Germline V lookup: CDR1 SGHVS, CDR2 FQNEAQ. The CDR3 here is CASSPGGVSLPYGYTF. CDR3 nucleotides: TGTGCCAGCAGCCCCGGGGGGGTGTCATTGCCCTATGGCTACACCTTC.

In this sample, this clone turned up many times. CDR3 sequence reads: CASSESLRGMQYF. Here the CDR3 DNA reads TGCGCCAGCAGTGAGTCTCTTAGGGGGATGCAGTACTTC. The rearrangement joins TRBV10-1 to TRBJ2-7, with D possibly matching TRBD1 (6 bases). The V end lost 0 bases, the J end lost 9 bases, and 12 bases lay between the germline ends. The germline V gene encodes CDR1 WNHNN and CDR2 SYGVQD (reference sequence). The CDR3 runs 13 residues.

In nucleotides, the CDR3 is TGCGCCAGCAGCTTGCCGGCAGTGACACAGAGGGGTTTCTTT. Its translation: CASSLPAVTQRGFF. The chain is built from TRBV5-1 and TRBJ1-1; a possible D gene is TRBD1 (5 bases). The germline V and J ends were trimmed by 1 base and 13 bases, with 20 bases remaining between them. Germline V gene lookup returns CDR1 SGHRS and CDR2 YFSETQ. This CDR3 contains 14 residues. Supplemented by reference TRBV5-1 and TRBJ1-1, the full variable domain reads KAGVTQTPRYLIKTRGQQVTLSCSPISGHRSVSWYQQTPGQGLQFLFEYFSETQRNKGNFPGRFSGRQFSNSRSEMNVSTLELGDSALYLCASSLPAVTQRGFFGQGTRLTVV.

The chain has TRBV11-2 and TRBJ2-7, with D possibly being TRBD2 (6 bases). The V end lost 1 base, the J end lost 3 bases, and 13 bases lay between the germline ends. Germline V gives CDR1 SGHAT, CDR2 FQNNGV. This CDR3 region has 15 residues. The CDR3 region has the DNA TGTGCCAGCAGCTTAGCAGCCAGGGAGGTCTACGAGCAGTACTTC. It yields the protein CASSLAAREVYEQYF.

On this clone: Relative to the germline gene, one junction end is altered; a read error may explain this. The V and J genes are TRBV6-2 or TRBV6-3 and TRBJ1-1; D call uncertain. CDR1 MNHEY and CDR2 SVGEGT come from the germline V gene. The CDR3 runs to 12 residues. The CDR3 DNA sequence: TGTGCCAGCGGAGAGATTAACACTGAAGCTCTCTTT. Protein product: CASGEINTEALF.

Concerning this clone itself: This specimen includes other DNA sequences encoding the same CDR3. V usage is TRBV6-1 and J usage is TRBJ1-1; 8 nucleotides align to TRBD1. The J segment lost 6 bases and the V segment lost 5 bases, leaving 11 bases of the junction unmatched. The CDR3 extends over 15 amino acids. CDR1 and CDR2 (germline): MNHNS, SASEGT. The CDR3 region is CASSLHRGRSSEAFF. The CDR3 nucleotides are TGTGCCAGCAGTCTTCACAGGGGGAGAAGCTCTGAAGCTTTCTTT.

This clone was counted at least ten times. The gene calls are TRBV19 and TRBJ1-5; TRBD1 matches 8 bases. There are 15 residues in the CDR3. After removal of 6 bases from V and 4 bases from J, the junction contained 8 bases not matched to a gene. The germline gives CDR1 LNHDA, CDR2 SQIVND (reference sequence). DNA of the CDR3: TGTGCCAGTAGGTCGGACAGGGCCGGGAATCAGCCCCAGCATTTT. It is translated as CASRSDRAGNQPQHF. The complete variable domain, with remaining parts taken from reference TRBV19 and TRBJ1-5, reads DGGITQSPKYLFRKEGQNVTLSCEQNLNHDAMYWYRQDPGQGLRLIYYSQIVNDFQKGDIAEGYSVSREKKESFPLTVTSAQKNPTAFYLCASRSDRAGNQPQHFGDGTRLSIL.

This clone was detected a few times. The CDR3 region has the DNA TGTGCCAGCAGTAGAGGGACAGGCCGATATGGCTACACCTTC. As protein: CASSRGTGRYGYTF. V is TRBV28 and J is TRBJ1-2; 8 bases fit TRBD1. Germline V CDR1 and CDR2: MDHEN, SYDVKM. J was trimmed by 5 bases and V by 5 bases; bases with no gene match: 7. There are 14 residues in the CDR3.

In its sample, this clone was seen many times. V gene TRBV25-1 combines with J gene TRBJ1-1; 8 bases map to TRBD1. Germline CDR1 reads MGHDK; CDR2 reads SYGVNS. The CDR3 is 18 amino acids. J lost 0 bases, V lost 4 bases, and 13 bases had no gene match. The CDR3 bases are TGTGCCAGCAGTGGTCATGGACAGGGAGGGAGCATGAACACTGAAGCTTTCTTT. Protein sequence: CASSGHGQGGSMNTEAFF.

This clone was observed at least ten times. V is TRBV19 and J is TRBJ1-3; no reliable D call. From germline, CDR1 is LNHDA and CDR2 SQIVND (reference sequence). The V gene lost 4 bases and the J gene lost 0 bases, with 13 bases spanning the gap. The CDR3 length is 16 residues. CDR3 protein: CASSTYGRSSGNTIYF. Here the CDR3 DNA reads TGTGCCAGTAGTACCTACGGACGGAGCTCTGGAAACACCATATATTTT.

The chain recombines TRBV27 with TRBJ2-7; 9 nucleotides line up with TRBD2. CDR3 length: 16 residues. V lost 6 bases to trimming and J lost 4 bases; unmatched junction nucleotides: 13. Germline assignment: CDR1 MNHEY and CDR2 SMNVEV (reference sequence). The CDR3 sequence is CASSYSGSHSGYEQYF. The DNA for the CDR3 is TGTGCCAGCAGCTATAGCGGGAGCCACTCTGGATACGAGCAGTACTTC.

V usage is TRBV27 and J usage is TRBJ1-2; D gene uncertain. The CDR3 is made up of 16 amino acids. CDR1 MNHEY and CDR2 SMNVEV come from the germline V gene (reference sequence). V was trimmed by 7 bases and J by 4 bases, leaving 22 bases between them. CDR3 in amino acids: CASTPRANFSGYGYTF. The DNA of the CDR3 is TGTGCCAGCACCCCCAGAGCCAACTTCTCCGGCTATGGCTACACCTTC.

This clone was found many times. The chain recombines TRBV19 with TRBJ1-4; unclear D gene. Trimming cost V 5 bases and J 8 bases, with 6 bases left between them. The CDR3 totals 11 residues. Looked up from germline, CDR1 is LNHDA and CDR2 is SQIVND (reference sequence). The CDR3 DNA reads TGTGCCAGTAGTCGGGTCGAAAAACTGTTTTTT. Protein sequence: CASSRVEKLFF.

There are many counts of this clone. The rearrangement links TRBV19 to TRBJ1-3; 7 nucleotides agree with TRBD1. Germline CDR1 and CDR2: LNHDA and SQIVND (reference sequence). CDR3 length: 16 residues. With 8 bases clipped from V and 0 bases from J, the junction kept 10 bases outside the gene matches. The CDR3 here is CASGQEGRGSGNTIYF. The CDR3 nucleotides are TGTGCCAGTGGACAGGAGGGTCGCGGCTCTGGAAACACCATATATTTT.

The genes are TRBV20-1 and TRBJ2-1; TRBD2 matches 10 bases. Germline CDR1 and CDR2: DFQATT and SNEGSKA (reference sequence). The CDR3 loop spans 15 amino acids. The V segment lost 3 bases and the J segment 3 bases; nucleotides outside the gene matches: 5. In nucleotides, the CDR3 is TGCAGTGCTAGGGGTAGCGGGAGGAGCTACAATGAGCAGTTCTTC. Its translation: CSARGSGRSYNEQFF.

The chain employs TRBV11-2 and TRBJ2-2; D is perhaps TRBD1 (5 bases). Trimming pared 2 bases from V and 4 bases from J, leaving 14 bases between. Germline-derived CDR1 and CDR2 are SGHAT and FQNNGV. The CDR3 is 16 amino acids. CDR3 sequence reads: CASSLYGASRTGELFF. The CDR3 region has the DNA TGTGCCAGCAGCTTATATGGGGCGTCACGCACCGGGGAGCTGTTTTTT.

This clone was recorded many times. The chain links TRBV10-2 to TRBJ1-5, with unresolved D. Trimming left V 7 bases short and J 1 base short, with 14 bases between. There are 15 residues in the CDR3. Germline assignment: CDR1 WSHSY and CDR2 SAAADI. The CDR3 nucleotides are TGCGCCAGCAAGGCCAGCCTCGGGAGCAATCAGCCCCAGCATTTT. It encodes CASKASLGSNQPQHF.

About this clone: A read error may explain this, as a much larger clone is one base away. CDR3 nucleotides: TGTGCCAGCACCCCCTGGGGACAGGGGGTCTACGAGCAGTACTTC. Its protein is CASTPWGQGVYEQYF. This rearrangement joins TRBV5-6 to TRBJ2-7, with TRBD1 identical over 11 bases. The CDR3 spans 15 residues. The germline V gene encodes CDR1 SGHDT and CDR2 YYEEEE. V trimming: 6 bases; J trimming: 3 bases; junction bases outside the gene matches: 8.

Many counts were recorded for this clone. The chain carries TRBV4-1 and TRBJ2-3, with D tentatively TRBD2 (6 bases). This CDR3 is 17 amino acids long. Between the trimmed V and J ends, which lost 3 bases and 4 bases, there was a span of 20 bases. Germline V lookup: CDR1 MGHRA, CDR2 YSYEKL. Here the CDR3 DNA reads TGCGCCAGCAGCCAGATCCCGACTAGTGCCCTATCAGATACGCAGTATTTT. Protein product: CASSQIPTSALSDTQYF.

This clone was seen at least ten times. The J gene is TRBJ2-3, the V gene TRBV7-6, with TRBD2 identical over 9 bases. After removal of 5 bases from V and 2 bases from J, the junction contained 11 bases not matched to a gene. The germline V gene encodes CDR1 SGHVS and CDR2 FNYEAQ. The CDR3 totals 17 residues. The CDR3 nucleotides are TGTGCCAGCAGCGAAATTAGCGGGGGAACCCTCACAGATACGCAGTATTTT. Its translation is CASSEISGGTLTDTQYF.

This clone appeared many times. In the same sample, other DNA sequences code for this CDR3. CDR3 nucleotide sequence: TGCGCCGGTCCGGGACCGTGCTCCTACGAGCAGTACTTC. Protein: CAGPGPCSYEQYF. The V and J genes are TRBV10-1 and TRBJ2-7; D is perhaps TRBD1 or TRBD2 (5 bases each). The germline V and J ends were trimmed by 11 bases and 0 bases, with 14 bases remaining between them. Looked up from germline, CDR1 is WNHNN and CDR2 is SYGVQD (reference sequence). There are 13 residues in the CDR3.

This clone came up many times. The chain employs TRBV6-2 or TRBV6-3 and TRBJ2-4; 14 bases agree with TRBD2. Trimming took 5 bases from V and 6 from J; bases not matched to a gene: 9. CDR1 and CDR2 from the germline V gene are MNHEY and SVGEGT. CDR3 size: 17 residues. CDR3 loop: CASSTPGTSGGVNIQYF. CDR3 bases: TGTGCCAGCAGTACCCCCGGGACTAGCGGGGGAGTAAACATTCAGTACTTC.

For the CDR3, the DNA is TGTGCCTGGAGGGTCCGGGGGGCGCGCGGCTATGGCTACACCTTC. Its translation is CAWRVRGARGYGYTF. V usage is TRBV30 and J usage is TRBJ1-2, with D maybe TRBD1 (6 bases). The V gene's germline CDR1 is GTSNPN and CDR2 SVGIG (reference sequence). The ends were cut back, 3 bases at V and 4 bases at J, with 18 bases in the middle. CDR3 size: 15 residues.